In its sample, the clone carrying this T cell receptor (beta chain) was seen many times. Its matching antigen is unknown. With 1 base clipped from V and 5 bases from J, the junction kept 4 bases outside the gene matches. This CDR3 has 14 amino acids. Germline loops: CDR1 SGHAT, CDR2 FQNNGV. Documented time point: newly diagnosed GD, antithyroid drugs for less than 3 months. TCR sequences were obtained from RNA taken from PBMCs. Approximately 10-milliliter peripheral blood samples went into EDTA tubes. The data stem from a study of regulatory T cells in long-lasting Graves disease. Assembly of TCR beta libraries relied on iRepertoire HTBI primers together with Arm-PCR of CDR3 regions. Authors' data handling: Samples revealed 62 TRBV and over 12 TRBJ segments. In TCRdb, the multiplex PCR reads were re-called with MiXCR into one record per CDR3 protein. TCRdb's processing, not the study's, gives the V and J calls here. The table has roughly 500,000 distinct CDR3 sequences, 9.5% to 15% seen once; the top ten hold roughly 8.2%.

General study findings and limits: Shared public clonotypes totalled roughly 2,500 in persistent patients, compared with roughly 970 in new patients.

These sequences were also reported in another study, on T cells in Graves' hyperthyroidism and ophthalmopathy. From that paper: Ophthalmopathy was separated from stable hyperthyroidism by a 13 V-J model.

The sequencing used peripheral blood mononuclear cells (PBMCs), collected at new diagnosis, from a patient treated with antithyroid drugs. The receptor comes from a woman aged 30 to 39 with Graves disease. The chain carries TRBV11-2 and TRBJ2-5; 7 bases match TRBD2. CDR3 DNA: TGTGCCAGCAGCTTAGCGGGAGGAATCGAGACCCAGTACTTC. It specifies CASSLAGGIETQYF.